Listed below are T cell receptor beta chains from one sample, sequenced in a study of blood T cells in healthy people across ages. TCRdb used MiXCR to reprocess the 5' RACE reads, holding one entry per CDR3 protein. This table holds about 970,000 distinct CDR3 sequences, just over 50% found once. The sample consisted of blood. The receptors here all came from a woman aged 60 to 75 in good health. Each CDR3 is given with its conserved first and last residue.

TRBJ1-1 12 TRBV20-1 CSASAGNTEAFF
TRBJ1-5 15 TRBV20-1 CSARAHGTGYQPQHF
TRBJ2-7 15 TRBV15 CATSSRSGSFNEQYF
TRBJ2-7 12 TRBV29-1 CSVEQGAYEQYF
TRBJ2-1 13 TRBV11-2 CASSLAPGGEQFF
NA 16 TRBV20-1 CSARLFSGRTRYEQYF
TRBJ2-3 14 TRBV7-3 CASSLQAGANTQYF
NA 14 TRBV20-1 CSARVGQGAGEQYF
TRBJ2-7 15 TRBV9 CASSARSGLNYEQYF
TRBJ1-5 14 TRBV5-1 CASSEGQEHQPQHF
TRBJ1-1 12 TRBV24-1 CATRGGNTEAFF
TRBJ1-2 14 TRBV28 CASSLHHSVYGYTF
TRBJ2-7 13 TRBV20-1 CSARDTGQSEQYF
TRBJ1-2 14 TRBV5-1 CASRPGQLVESYTF